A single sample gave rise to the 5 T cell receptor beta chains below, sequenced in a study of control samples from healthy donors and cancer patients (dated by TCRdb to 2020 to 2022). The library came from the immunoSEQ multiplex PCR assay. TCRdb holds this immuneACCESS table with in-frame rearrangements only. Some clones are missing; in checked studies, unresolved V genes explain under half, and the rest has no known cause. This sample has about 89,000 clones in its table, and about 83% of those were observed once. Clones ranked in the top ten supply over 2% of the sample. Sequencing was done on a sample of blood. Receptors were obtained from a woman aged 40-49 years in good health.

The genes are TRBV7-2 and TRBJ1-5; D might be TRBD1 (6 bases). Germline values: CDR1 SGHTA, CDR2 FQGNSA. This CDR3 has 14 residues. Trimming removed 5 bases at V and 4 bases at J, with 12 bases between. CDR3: CASSPQGLNQPQHF. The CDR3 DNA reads TGTGCCAGCAGCCCACAGGGACTTAATCAGCCCCAGCATTTT.

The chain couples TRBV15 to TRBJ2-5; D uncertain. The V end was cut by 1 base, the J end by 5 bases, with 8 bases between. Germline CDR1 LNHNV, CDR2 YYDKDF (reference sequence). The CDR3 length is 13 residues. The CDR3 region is CATSRAELETQYF. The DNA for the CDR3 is TGTGCCACCAGCAGAGCTGAGTTGGAGACCCAGTACTTC.

The CDR3 coding sequence is TGTGCCAGCTCACCATCGTCAGCGGAGCTGTTTTTT. The encoded protein is CASSPSSAELFF. This chain uses TRBV18 with TRBJ2-2, with D hard to call. Germline V gives CDR1 KGHSH, CDR2 LQKENI. V was cut by 2 bases and J by 10 bases, with 8 bases left in between. This CDR3 region has 12 residues.

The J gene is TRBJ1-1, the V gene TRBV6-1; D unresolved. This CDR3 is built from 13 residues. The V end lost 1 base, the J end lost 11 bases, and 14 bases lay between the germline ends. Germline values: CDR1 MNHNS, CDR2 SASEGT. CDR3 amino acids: CASSEGQAARAFF. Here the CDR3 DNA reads TGTGCCAGCAGTGAAGGTCAGGCGGCCCGGGCTTTCTTT.

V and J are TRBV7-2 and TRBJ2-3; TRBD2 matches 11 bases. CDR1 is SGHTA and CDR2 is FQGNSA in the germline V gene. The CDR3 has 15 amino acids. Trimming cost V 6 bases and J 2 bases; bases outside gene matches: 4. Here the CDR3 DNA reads TGTGCCAGCAGGCGGACTAGCGGGTCCACAGATACGCAGTATTTT. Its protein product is CASRRTSGSTDTQYF.